These 30 T cell receptor beta chains share one sample of origin, sequenced in a study of immune evolution from preneoplasia to lung adenocarcinoma. The repertoire was sequenced with immunoSEQ multiplex PCR; TCRdb's copy has only in-frame clones and lacks some. There are over 30,000 clones in the sample; about 74% occur only once, and about 6% lies in the top ten. The sequencing sample was made of FFPE invasive lung adenocarcinoma tissue. The receptors were gathered from a person aged 55 to 69 with lung adenocarcinoma.

The V and J genes are TRBV11-3 and TRBJ2-1, with 8 bases lining up with TRBD1. This CDR3 contains 17 residues. Germline CDR1 SGHNT, CDR2 YENEEA. The trim removed 5 bases at V and 6 bases at J, leaving 15 bases unmatched. The CDR3 DNA is TGTGCCAGCAGCAAAAGCTGGACAGGGCAAGTAGGCAATGAGCAGTTCTTC. Translating it yields CASSKSWTGQVGNEQFF.

V and J are TRBV7-9 and TRBJ1-4; 9 bases map to TRBD1. The CDR3 has 15 residues. V lost 4 bases, J lost 4 bases, and 4 bases stayed unmatched. Germline CDR1 SEHNR, CDR2 FQNEAQ (reference sequence). The CDR3: CASSWDRVGNEKLFF. Written as DNA, the CDR3 is TGTGCCAGCAGCTGGGACAGGGTGGGTAATGAAAAACTGTTTTTT.

V and J are TRBV7-8 and TRBJ2-3; D possibly corresponds to TRBD2 (6 bases). V shed 5 bases and J shed 2 bases, with 14 bases lying between them. The germline CDR1 and CDR2 sequences are SGHVS and FQNEAQ. This CDR3 spans 15 amino acids. CDR3 DNA sequence: TGTGCCAGCAGCGAAATACTAGCCCCCACAGATACGCAGTATTTT. Translation gives CASSEILAPTDTQYF.

The chain joins TRBV4-2 to TRBJ1-3; D ambiguous. V was clipped by 4 bases and J by 0 bases, with 13 bases between them. Germline V gene sequence: CDR1 LGHNA, CDR2 YNFKEQ. This CDR3 comprises 16 residues. DNA of the CDR3: TGTGCCAGCAGCCGTAACCTAAGGGACTCTGGAAACACCATATATTTT. Translating it yields CASSRNLRDSGNTIYF.

This clone was seen once. CDR3 DNA sequence: TGTGCCAGTCGCCGACTAGCGGAGGGGGGAGATACGCAGTATTTT. Translated: CASRRLAEGGDTQYF. The chain has TRBV18 and TRBJ2-3; 9 positions agree with TRBD2. The CDR3 is 15 amino acids. Germline V gene data show CDR1 as KGHSH and CDR2 as LQKENI. The ends lost 9 bases at V and 5 bases at J; junction bases unmatched: 12.

J is TRBJ1-1 and V is TRBV15, with D uncertain. V lost 0 bases and J 11 bases, leaving 13 bases between the germline ends. CDR1 is LNHNV and CDR2 is YYDKDF in the germline V gene (reference sequence). There are 13 residues in the CDR3. This CDR3 reads CATSRDSAGGAFF. CDR3 in DNA: TGTGCCACCAGCAGAGATTCAGCAGGTGGGGCTTTCTTT. The full variable domain, with the rest looked up from reference TRBV15 and TRBJ1-1, is DAMVIQNPRYQVTQFGKPVTLSCSQTLNHNVMYWYQQKSSQAPKLLFHYYDKDFNNEADTPDNFQSRRPNTSFCFLDIRSPGLGDTAMYLCATSRDSAGGAFFGQGTRLTVV.

This clone was recorded only once. The gene calls are TRBV4-3 and TRBJ2-1; no clear D. Germline V lookup: CDR1 LGHNA, CDR2 YSLEER. V gave up 1 base and J gave up 0 bases, with 13 bases separating them. This CDR3 has 17 amino acids. Here the CDR3 DNA reads TGCGCCAGCAGCCAAGCCCCAGAACTTAGCTCCTACAATGAGCAGTTCTTC. Translated, it gives CASSQAPELSSYNEQFF.

This clone was observed once. The chain employs TRBV7-9 and TRBJ2-1; the D call may be TRBD1 or TRBD2 (6 bases each). CDR1 is SEHNR and CDR2 is FQNEAQ in the germline V gene (reference sequence). Trimming took off 3 bases at V and 0 bases at J, with 18 bases between the two ends. The CDR3 is made up of 18 amino acids. In DNA, the CDR3 is TGTGCCAGCAGCTTGAGGGGAGGAGGGGGTAGCTCCTACAATGAGCAGTTCTTC. It is translated as CASSLRGGGGSSYNEQFF.

CDR3 nucleotide sequence: TGTGCCAGCACCTACTCGGGAAATACGCAGTATTTT. Its translation is CASTYSGNTQYF. The chain combines TRBV6-6 with TRBJ2-3; the D gene is possibly TRBD2 (5 bases). This CDR3 is built from 12 residues. With 7 bases removed from V and 7 bases from J, the gap between germline ends came to 12 bases. CDR1 is MNHNY, CDR2 SVGAGI, per germline (reference sequence).

The rearrangement links TRBV7-9 to TRBJ1-1; TRBD1 agrees at 12 bases. This CDR3 contains 15 residues. J lost 5 bases, V lost 5 bases, and 6 bases had no gene match. Germline loops: CDR1 SEHNR, CDR2 FQNEAQ (reference sequence). CDR3 residues: CASSRGTGGRTEAFF. In DNA, the CDR3 is TGTGCCAGCAGCCGCGGGACAGGGGGCAGGACTGAAGCTTTCTTT.

The chain is built from TRBV2 and TRBJ2-1; D remains ambiguous. Per germline, CDR1 SNHLY and CDR2 FYNNEI. The CDR3 spans 15 residues. The V and J ends lost 4 bases and 1 base respectively, with 11 bases between them. The CDR3 DNA follows: TGTGCCAGCAGTGGGTATTATTCTTCCTACAATGAGCAGTTCTTC. Protein product: CASSGYYSSYNEQFF.

The V and J genes are TRBV18 and TRBJ2-3, with D maybe TRBD2 (5 bases). With 6 bases removed from V and 3 bases from J, the gap between germline ends came to 16 bases. The CDR3 consists of 15 residues. The V gene's germline CDR1 is KGHSH and CDR2 LQKENI. The CDR3 loop reads CASSYLMGGTDTQYF. CDR3 in DNA: TGTGCCAGCTCTTACCTAATGGGCGGGACAGATACGCAGTATTTT. The whole variable domain, filled in from reference TRBV18 and TRBJ2-3, reads NAGVMQNPRHLVRRRGQEARLRCSPMKGHSHVYWYRQLPEEGLKFMVYLQKENIIDESGMPKERFSAEFPKEGPSILRIQQVVRGDSAAYFCASSYLMGGTDTQYFGPGTRLTVL.

This clone was seen once. CDR3 in DNA: TGTGCCAGCAGCAGGACAGGGATAACGAACACTGAAGCTTTCTTT. Translated, it gives CASSRTGITNTEAFF. This rearrangement joins TRBV28 to TRBJ1-1, with 8 bases aligning to TRBD1. Germline loops: CDR1 MDHEN, CDR2 SYDVKM. V lost 6 bases and J lost 1; bases outside the gene matches: 7. The CDR3 extends over 15 amino acids.

The gene calls are TRBV4-2 and TRBJ2-3; TRBD2 aligns across 15 bases. The CDR3 has 17 amino acids. V was clipped by 8 bases and J by 5 bases; unmatched bases: 11. The V gene's germline CDR1 is LGHNA and CDR2 YNFKEQ. The CDR3 region has the DNA TGTGCCAGCTGCGGACTAGCGGGAGGGCCGGATGGAGATACGCAGTATTTT. It is translated as CASCGLAGGPDGDTQYF.

The gene calls are TRBV4-1 and TRBJ1-3; D is uncertain. V dropped 4 bases and J dropped 1 base, with 8 bases sitting between them. Per germline, CDR1 MGHRA and CDR2 YSYEKL. This CDR3 has 14 amino acids. The CDR3 region has the DNA TGCGCCAGCAGCCGACCAGTTTCTGGAAACACCATATATTTT. Its translation: CASSRPVSGNTIYF.

This clone was seen a few times. V gene TRBV5-1 combines with J gene TRBJ2-7; TRBD2 matches 8 bases. The length of the CDR3 is 15 residues. Trimming cost V 0 bases and J 6 bases; bases outside gene matches: 8. Germline loops: CDR1 SGHRS, CDR2 YFSETQ. CDR3 nucleotide sequence: TGCGCCAGCAGCTTGGCAGCGGGAGAAAGGGGCGAGCAGTACTTC. Translation gives CASSLAAGERGEQYF.

V gene TRBV5-1 combines with J gene TRBJ1-5; D not resolved. V was shortened by 2 bases and J by 0 bases, with 12 bases between the two germline ends. Germline lookup yields CDR1 SGHRS and CDR2 YFSETQ. This CDR3 comprises 16 residues. CDR3 protein: CASSFLPGDSNQPQHF. CDR3 sequence (DNA): TGCGCCAGCAGCTTCCTCCCCGGGGATAGCAATCAGCCCCAGCATTTT.

V is TRBV11-3 and J is TRBJ2-1; 13 bases line up with TRBD2. This CDR3 comprises 15 residues. Germline-derived CDR1 and CDR2 are SGHNT and YENEEA. Trimming took 5 bases from V and 12 from J; bases not matched to a gene: 10. CDR3 in DNA: TGTGCCAGCAGCCCCGGACTAGCGGGAGTTGTCGGGCAGTTCTTC. This encodes CASSPGLAGVVGQFF.

This clone was recorded once. V and J are TRBV7-3 and TRBJ2-3, with D maybe TRBD1 (6 bases). This CDR3 is built from 15 residues. V lost 1 base to trimming and J lost 0 bases, with 8 bases between them. Germline V gene data show CDR1 as SGHTA and CDR2 as FQGTGA. The CDR3 nucleotides are TGTGCCAGCAGCTTAAGGGACACTAGCACAGATACGCAGTATTTT. Its protein product is CASSLRDTSTDTQYF.

V usage is TRBV28 and J usage is TRBJ2-7, with 9 bases matching TRBD1. Unmatched junction bases numbered 11, after V lost 2 bases and J lost 3 bases. The germline CDR1 and CDR2 sequences are MDHEN and SYDVKM. The CDR3 contains 17 residues. This chain's CDR3 is CASSLPGQGRMVYEQYF. The CDR3 nucleotides read TGTGCCAGCAGTTTACCGGGACAGGGAAGAATGGTCTACGAGCAGTACTTC. The full variable domain, rest sourced from reference TRBV28 and TRBJ2-7, is DVKVTQSSRYLVKRTGEKVFLECVQDMDHENMFWYRQDPGLGLRLIYFSYDVKMKEKGDIPEGYSVSREKKERFSLILESASTNQTSMYLCASSLPGQGRMVYEQYFGPGTRLTVT.

This clone was counted a single time. V usage is TRBV30 and J usage is TRBJ1-5, with D possibly being TRBD1 (5 bases). V was clipped by 1 base and J by 6 bases, with 22 bases between them. The germline CDR1 and CDR2 sequences are GTSNPN and SVGIG (reference sequence). CDR3 length equals 17 residues. Written as DNA, the CDR3 is TGTGCCTGGAGTGGCGGGGTTGGGGCAGGGAAGGGTCAGCCCCAGCATTTT. Translation gives CAWSGGVGAGKGQPQHF. The entire variable domain, with the rest obtained from reference TRBV30 and TRBJ1-5, is as follows: SQTIHQWPATLVQPVGSPLSLECTVEGTSNPNLYWYRQAAGRGLQLLFYSVGIGQISSEVPQNLSASRPQDRQFILSSKKLLLSDSGFYLCAWSGGVGAGKGQPQHFGDGTRLSIL.

V is TRBV9 and J is TRBJ2-7; 7 bases match TRBD1. The CDR3 spans 14 residues. CDR1 is SGDLS and CDR2 is YYNGEE in the germline V gene. V dropped 3 bases and J dropped 2; count of bases not matched to a gene: 5. The CDR3 loop is CASSETGYTYEQYF. In DNA form, the CDR3 reads TGTGCCAGCAGCGAGACAGGGTATACCTACGAGCAGTACTTC.

This clone was detected only a few times. The chain joins TRBV29-1 to TRBJ2-6, with D possibly TRBD1 on 5 matching bases. From germline, CDR1 is SQVTM and CDR2 ANQGSEA. V lost 6 bases and J 1 base, leaving 10 bases between the germline ends. This CDR3 comprises 14 residues. CDR3 coding DNA: TGCAGCGTACGTACAGGTTCTGGGGCCAACGTCCTGACTTTC. Protein product: CSVRTGSGANVLTF.

This chain connects TRBV27 to TRBJ2-1, with D maybe TRBD2 (6 bases). The CDR3 covers 16 residues. Germline assignment: CDR1 MNHEY and CDR2 SMNVEV (reference sequence). Trimming shortened V by 10 bases and J by 0 bases, and 19 bases separated the two germline ends. The DNA for the CDR3 is TGTGCCATCGCACGCTATAGCGGCAGCTCCTACAATGAGCAGTTCTTC. It encodes CAIARYSGSSYNEQFF.

V usage is TRBV7-7 and J usage is TRBJ1-5; no definite D call. Germline V gene sequence: CDR1 SSHAT, CDR2 FNYEAQ (reference sequence). Trimming removed 1 base at V and 7 bases at J, with 2 bases between. The CDR3 length is 11 residues. In nucleotides, the CDR3 is TGTGCCAGCAGCTTAGGACAGCCCCAGCATTTT. The encoded protein is CASSLGQPQHF.

This clone has only one observation. V usage is TRBV28 and J usage is TRBJ1-2, with D possibly TRBD1 on 5 matching bases. Germline assignment: CDR1 MDHEN and CDR2 SYDVKM. V lost 6 bases and J 6 bases, leaving 23 bases between the germline ends. The CDR3 runs 16 residues. For the CDR3, the DNA is TGTGCCAGCAGGGGGGACGGTAAACCCAGGGAGAATGGCTACACCTTC. Its translation is CASRGDGKPRENGYTF.

This clone was counted between two and nine times. Relative to the germline gene, one junction end is altered; a read error may explain this. The V and J genes are TRBV7-2 and TRBJ2-7; no clear D gene. The length of the CDR3 is 14 residues. CDR1 and CDR2 (germline): SGHTA, FQGNSA. The CDR3 loop reads CASSLAGRSYEQYF. The CDR3 nucleotides read TGTGCCAGCAGTTTAGCTGGTCGATCCTACGAGCAGTACTTC.

This clone has more than one count but fewer than ten. V usage is TRBV6-6 and J usage is TRBJ1-4; TRBD1 aligns across 8 bases. Looked up from germline, CDR1 is MNHNY and CDR2 is SVGAGI (reference sequence). The CDR3 contains 15 residues. The ends lost 9 bases at V and 7 bases at J; junction bases unmatched: 13. The CDR3 loop reads CASRVSGQAAEKLFF. The CDR3 DNA is TGTGCCAGTCGAGTTTCGGGACAGGCGGCTGAAAAACTGTTTTTT.

The chain has TRBV19 and TRBJ1-4; 7 bases agree with TRBD1. CDR1 and CDR2 from the germline V gene are LNHDA and SQIVND (reference sequence). After removal of 5 bases from V and 6 bases from J, the junction contained 6 bases not matched to a gene. The CDR3 loop spans 14 amino acids. The CDR3 sequence: CASSSGTEYEKLFF. CDR3 coding DNA: TGTGCCAGTAGTTCCGGGACAGAGTATGAAAAACTGTTTTTT.

The chain is built from TRBV28 and TRBJ1-5; 8 bases are shared with TRBD1. Germline lookup yields CDR1 MDHEN and CDR2 SYDVKM. There are 15 residues in the CDR3. The V segment lost 5 bases and the J segment 3 bases; nucleotides outside the gene matches: 6. CDR3: CASSERTGSNQPQHF. CDR3 nucleotides: TGTGCCAGCAGTGAGCGGACAGGGTCCAATCAGCCCCAGCATTTT. The complete variable domain, with remaining parts taken from reference TRBV28 and TRBJ1-5, reads DVKVTQSSRYLVKRTGEKVFLECVQDMDHENMFWYRQDPGLGLRLIYFSYDVKMKEKGDIPEGYSVSREKKERFSLILESASTNQTSMYLCASSERTGSNQPQHFGDGTRLSIL.